This T cell receptor beta chain derives from a study of cytomegalovirus exposure and HLA in healthy donors. General study points: One cluster of highly shared sequence variants probably arose as a sequencing artifact.

Primers included in the PCR were 60 Vbeta and 13 Jbeta primers. Method: immunoSEQ multiplex PCR; TCRdb's copy keeps in-frame clones and lacks some. The sample carries about 160,000 clones, roughly 80% recorded once. Trimming took off 3 bases at V and 4 bases at J, with 13 bases between the two ends. This CDR3 is 15 amino acids long. From germline, CDR1 is LNHDA and CDR2 SQIVND (reference sequence). Notes on this clone: As yet, its antigen is unknown.

The chain employs TRBV19 and TRBJ1-5; D gene unclear. The clonotype originates from a female donor in good health and CMV-seronegative. Sequenced material: PBMCs. The CDR3 loop is CASSILKSGNQPQHF. DNA for the CDR3: TGTGCCAGTAGTATTCTTAAGTCAGGAAATCAGCCCCAGCATTTT.